This T cell receptor beta chain came from a study of vaccination and CD4 T cells after COVID-19. At the level of the study: Convalescent donors: six male, four female; seven Caucasian, two Asian, one multiracial, two Hispanic. Participants were vaccinated with two doses, given as either BNT162b2 or mRNA-1273 vaccine. For control cultures, the treatment was a CEFX pool, an HIV-1 Nef pool, or no peptide.

Sequencing of DNA taken from cultured CD4+ T cells relied on the Oncomine TCR Beta short-read assay. TCRdb called the PCR reads again in MiXCR, with one record for every CDR3 protein. Of some 10,000 distinct CDR3 sequences in the sample, approximately 55% were seen once. V was clipped by 4 bases and J by 5 bases; unmatched bases: 14. The CDR3 is 17 amino acids. Treatment noted: roughly 10-day PBMC culture with coronavirus spike peptide pools or control peptides (ViraFEST assay). Regarding this clonotype: Its antigen is as yet unknown.

The study, taken as a whole, reports: Convalescent patients had a median approximately 86% of reactive clones appearing only post-vaccination.

This TCR was sampled from a human donor who had recovered from COVID-19. J is TRBJ2-1 and V is TRBV12-3 or TRBV12-4; 7 bases map to TRBD2. The specimen sequenced was CD4+ T cells from blood, cultured in vitro. The CDR3 DNA follows: TGTGCCAGCAGTTGGTCTTGGGAGGGGTCCCGTAACAATGAGCAGTTCTTC. Translated, it gives CASSWSWEGSRNNEQFF.